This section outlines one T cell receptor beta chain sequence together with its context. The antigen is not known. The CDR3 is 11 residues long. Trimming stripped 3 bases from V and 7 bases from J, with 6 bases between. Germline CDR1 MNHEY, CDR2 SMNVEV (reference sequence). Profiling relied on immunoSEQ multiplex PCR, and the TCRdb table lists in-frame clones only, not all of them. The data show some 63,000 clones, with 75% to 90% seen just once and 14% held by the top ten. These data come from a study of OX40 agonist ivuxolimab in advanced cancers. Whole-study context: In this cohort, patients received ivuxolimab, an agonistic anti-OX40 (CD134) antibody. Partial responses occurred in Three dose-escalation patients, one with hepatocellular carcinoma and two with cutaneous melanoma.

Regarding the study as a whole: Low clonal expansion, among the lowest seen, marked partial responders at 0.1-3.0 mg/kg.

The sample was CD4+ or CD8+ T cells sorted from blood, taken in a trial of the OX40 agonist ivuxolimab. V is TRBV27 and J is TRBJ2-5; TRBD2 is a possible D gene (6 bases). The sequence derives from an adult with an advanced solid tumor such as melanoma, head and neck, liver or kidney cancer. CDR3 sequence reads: CASSFGGTQYF. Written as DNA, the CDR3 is TGTGCCAGCAGTTTCGGGGGGACCCAGTACTTC.